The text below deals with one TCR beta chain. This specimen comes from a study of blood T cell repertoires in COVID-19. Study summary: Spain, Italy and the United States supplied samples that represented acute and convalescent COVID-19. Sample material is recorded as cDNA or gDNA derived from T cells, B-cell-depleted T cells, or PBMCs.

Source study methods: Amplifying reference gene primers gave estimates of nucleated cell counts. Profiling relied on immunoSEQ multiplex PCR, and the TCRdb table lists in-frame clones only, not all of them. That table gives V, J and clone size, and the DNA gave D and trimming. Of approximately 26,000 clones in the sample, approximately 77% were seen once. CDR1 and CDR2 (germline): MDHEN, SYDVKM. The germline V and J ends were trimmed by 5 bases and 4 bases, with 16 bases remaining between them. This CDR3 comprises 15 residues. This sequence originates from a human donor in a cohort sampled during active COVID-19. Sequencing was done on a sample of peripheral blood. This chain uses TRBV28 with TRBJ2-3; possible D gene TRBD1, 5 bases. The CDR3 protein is CASSIDKGWPDTQYF. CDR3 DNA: TGTGCCAGCAGTATAGACAAGGGGTGGCCAGATACGCAGTATTTT.